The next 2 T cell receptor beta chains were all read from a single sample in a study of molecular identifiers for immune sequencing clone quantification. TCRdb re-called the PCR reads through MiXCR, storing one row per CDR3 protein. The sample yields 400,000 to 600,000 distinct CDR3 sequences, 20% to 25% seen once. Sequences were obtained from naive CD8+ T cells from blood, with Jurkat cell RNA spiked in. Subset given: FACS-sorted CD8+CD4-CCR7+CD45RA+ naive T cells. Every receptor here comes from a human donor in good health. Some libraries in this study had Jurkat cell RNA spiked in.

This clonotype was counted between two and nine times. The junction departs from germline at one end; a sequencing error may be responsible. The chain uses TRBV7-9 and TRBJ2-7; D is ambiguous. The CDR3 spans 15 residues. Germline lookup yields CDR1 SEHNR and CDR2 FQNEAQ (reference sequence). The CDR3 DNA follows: TGTACCAGCAGCCCCCAATGGTCACCCGCCTACGAGCAGTACTTC. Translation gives CTSSPQWSPAYEQYF. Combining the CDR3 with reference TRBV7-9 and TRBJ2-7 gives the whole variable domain DTGVSQNPRHKITKRGQNVTFRCDPISEHNRLYWYRQTLGQGPEFLTYFQNEAQLEKSRLLSDRFSAERPKGSFSTLEIQRTEQGDSAMYLCTSSPQWSPAYEQYFGPGTRLTVT.

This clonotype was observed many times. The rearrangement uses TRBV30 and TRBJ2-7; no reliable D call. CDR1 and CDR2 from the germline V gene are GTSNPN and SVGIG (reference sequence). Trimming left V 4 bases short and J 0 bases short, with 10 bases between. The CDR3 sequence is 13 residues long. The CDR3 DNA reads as TGTGCCTGGACCGACGGTGCCTCCTACGAGCAGTACTTC. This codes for CAWTDGASYEQYF.